This is a list of T cell receptor beta chains from one sample in a study of immune heterogeneity within non-small cell lung tumors. TCRdb recomputed calls from the multiplex PCR reads with MiXCR, one row per CDR3 protein. The sample contains some 10,000 distinct CDR3 sequences, 25% to 30% of which appear only once. The source material was lung tumor tissue. These receptor sequences come from a woman aged 60-70 years with non-small cell lung cancer. The CDR3 runs from the conserved cysteine through the conserved F or W. The D gene is left open where the match is weak. The listing skips clone size in some rows; elsewhere it reads once, few, many or a size class.

J gene: TRBJ2-7; V gene: TRBV4-3; clone size: many; D gene: TRBD2; CDR3 protein: CASSQDGGGEQYF; CDR3 DNA: TGCGCCAGCAGCCAAGATGGGGGGGGCGAGCAGTACTTC
J gene: TRBJ2-1; V gene: TRBV30; clone size: many; D gene: .; CDR3 protein: CAWALESGWYNEQFF; CDR3 DNA: TGTGCCTGGGCCCTGGAAAGCGGGTGGTACAATGAGCAGTTCTTC
J gene: TRBJ2-7; V gene: TRBV10-3; clone size: .; D gene: TRBD2; CDR3 protein: CATFRTSGSIYEQYF; CDR3 DNA: TGTGCCACCTTTCGGACTAGCGGGAGTATCTACGAGCAGTACTTC
J gene: TRBJ1-1; V gene: TRBV25-1; clone size: .; D gene: .; CDR3 protein: CASSDLGGISEAFF; CDR3 DNA: TGTGCCAGCAGCGACCTCGGAGGGATCAGTGAAGCTTTCTTT
J gene: TRBJ2-3; V gene: TRBV30; clone size: many; D gene: TRBD2; CDR3 protein: CAWSVRGGRADTQYF; CDR3 DNA: TGTGCCTGGAGTGTACGGGGCGGGAGGGCAGATACGCAGTATTTT
J gene: TRBJ2-1; V gene: TRBV28; clone size: medium-sized; D gene: .; CDR3 protein: CASSLNRAGRQFF; CDR3 DNA: TGTGCCAGCAGCCTTAACAGGGCCGGGAGGCAGTTCTTC
J gene: TRBJ2-1; V gene: TRBV29-1; clone size: .; D gene: .; CDR3 protein: CSVDEGGGNEQFF; CDR3 DNA: TGCAGCGTTGACGAGGGAGGAGGAAATGAGCAGTTCTTC
J gene: TRBJ2-7; V gene: TRBV6-2/TRBV6-3; clone size: .; D gene: TRBD1; CDR3 protein: CASSLTPGQPYEQYF; CDR3 DNA: TGTGCCAGCAGTCTAACGCCGGGACAGCCTTACGAGCAGTACTTC
J gene: TRBJ2-1; V gene: TRBV20-1; clone size: many; D gene: TRBD2; CDR3 protein: CSASRGAGVSNEQFF; CDR3 DNA: TGCAGTGCTAGCCGAGGGGCGGGAGTTTCCAATGAGCAGTTCTTC
J gene: TRBJ2-1; V gene: TRBV9; clone size: .; D gene: .; CDR3 protein: CASSVEPQSNEQFF; CDR3 DNA: TGTGCCAGCAGCGTAGAACCTCAATCAAATGAGCAGTTCTTC
J gene: TRBJ2-3; V gene: TRBV18; clone size: few; D gene: .; CDR3 protein: CASSLSPDTQYF; CDR3 DNA: TGTGCCAGCTCACTCAGTCCAGATACGCAGTATTTT
J gene: TRBJ1-3; V gene: TRBV18; clone size: medium-sized; D gene: .; CDR3 protein: CASSPDRYTIYF; CDR3 DNA: TGTGCCAGCTCACCGGACCGGTACACCATATATTTT
J gene: TRBJ2-2; V gene: TRBV28; clone size: medium-sized; D gene: .; CDR3 protein: CASTLGVNTGELFF; CDR3 DNA: TGTGCCAGCACCTTAGGGGTGAACACCGGGGAGCTGTTTTTT
J gene: TRBJ2-2; V gene: TRBV4-1; clone size: medium-sized; D gene: .; CDR3 protein: CASSQVGLGELFF; CDR3 DNA: TGCGCCAGCAGCCAAGTAGGGTTGGGGGAGCTGTTTTTT
J gene: TRBJ2-7; V gene: TRBV20-1; clone size: .; D gene: .; CDR3 protein: CSASGALGGEQYF; CDR3 DNA: TGCAGTGCTAGTGGCGCTCTTGGGGGGGAGCAGTACTTC
J gene: TRBJ2-1; V gene: TRBV11-3; clone size: medium-sized; D gene: .; CDR3 protein: CASSSRVAEINEQFF; CDR3 DNA: TGTGCCAGCAGCTCTCGGGTAGCGGAAATCAATGAGCAGTTCTTC
J gene: TRBJ2-7; V gene: TRBV3-1; clone size: .; D gene: .; CDR3 protein: CASSQELRDEQYF; CDR3 DNA: TGTGCCAGCAGCCAAGAGCTCAGGGACGAGCAGTACTTC
J gene: TRBJ2-3; V gene: TRBV10-1; clone size: many; D gene: TRBD2; CDR3 protein: CARDSSGIGTDTQYF; CDR3 DNA: TGCGCCAGGGATAGTAGCGGGATTGGGACAGATACGCAGTATTTT
J gene: TRBJ2-7; V gene: TRBV28; clone size: .; D gene: .; CDR3 protein: CASSLDPSYSYEQYF; CDR3 DNA: TGTGCCAGCAGTTTAGACCCCTCTTACTCCTACGAGCAGTACTTC
J gene: TRBJ2-3; V gene: TRBV28; clone size: .; D gene: .; CDR3 protein: CASSLTLEGTDTQYF; CDR3 DNA: TGTGCCAGCAGTTTAACGTTGGAGGGCACAGATACGCAGTATTTT
J gene: TRBJ2-4; V gene: TRBV20-1; clone size: .; D gene: .; CDR3 protein: CSARKSGENIQYF; CDR3 DNA: TGCAGTGCTAGAAAGTCCGGGGAAAACATTCAGTACTTC
J gene: TRBJ2-6; V gene: TRBV28; clone size: few; D gene: .; CDR3 protein: CASSFKHLSGANVLTF; CDR3 DNA: TGTGCCAGCAGTTTCAAGCACCTCTCTGGGGCCAACGTCCTGACTTTC
J gene: TRBJ1-1; V gene: TRBV20-1; clone size: many; D gene: .; CDR3 protein: CSARDIREWDTEAFF; CDR3 DNA: TGCAGTGCTAGAGATATAAGGGAGTGGGACACTGAAGCTTTCTTT
J gene: TRBJ1-1; V gene: TRBV9; clone size: medium-sized; D gene: .; CDR3 protein: CASSDGSRGNTEAFF; CDR3 DNA: TGTGCCAGCAGCGACGGATCCAGGGGGAACACTGAAGCTTTCTTT
J gene: TRBJ2-7; V gene: TRBV20-1; clone size: medium-sized; D gene: TRBD2; CDR3 protein: CSAPSGTRFYEQYF; CDR3 DNA: TGCAGTGCGCCCTCCGGGACTAGGTTTTACGAGCAGTACTTC
J gene: TRBJ2-5; V gene: TRBV6-1; clone size: .; D gene: .; CDR3 protein: CASSSGGGAGVQETQYF; CDR3 DNA: TGTGCCAGCAGTTCGGGCGGGGGCGCGGGAGTCCAAGAGACCCAGTACTTC
J gene: TRBJ2-3; V gene: TRBV4-2; clone size: .; D gene: TRBD2; CDR3 protein: CASSQGAGGPDTQYF; CDR3 DNA: TGTGCCAGCAGCCAAGGAGCGGGAGGACCAGATACGCAGTATTTT
J gene: TRBJ1-5; V gene: TRBV24-1; clone size: many; D gene: TRBD1; CDR3 protein: CATSDPGGGQPQHF; CDR3 DNA: TGTGCCACCAGTGATCCAGGGGGCGGTCAGCCCCAGCATTTT
J gene: TRBJ2-2; V gene: TRBV12-3/TRBV12-4; clone size: .; D gene: .; CDR3 protein: CASRGLDGELFF; CDR3 DNA: TGTGCCAGCAGAGGACTGGACGGGGAGCTGTTTTTT
J gene: TRBJ2-1; V gene: TRBV20-1; clone size: .; D gene: .; CDR3 protein: CSARDPLLSNNEQFF; CDR3 DNA: TGCAGTGCTAGAGATCCCCTGTTGAGTAACAATGAGCAGTTCTTC
J gene: TRBJ1-5; V gene: TRBV2; clone size: .; D gene: .; CDR3 protein: CASSLGPQPQHF; CDR3 DNA: TGTGCCAGCAGCCTTGGGCCGCAGCCCCAGCATTTT
J gene: TRBJ1-2; V gene: TRBV7-2; clone size: medium-sized; D gene: .; CDR3 protein: CASSLVRHYGYTF; CDR3 DNA: TGTGCCAGCAGCTTAGTTCGGCACTATGGCTACACCTTC
J gene: TRBJ1-2; V gene: TRBV19; clone size: .; D gene: TRBD1; CDR3 protein: CASRRDRGNYGYTF; CDR3 DNA: TGTGCCAGTAGGAGGGACAGGGGGAATTATGGCTACACCTTC
J gene: TRBJ2-3; V gene: TRBV28; clone size: medium-sized; D gene: .; CDR3 protein: CASSSPARTDTQYF; CDR3 DNA: TGTGCCAGCAGTTCACCAGCGCGCACAGATACGCAGTATTTT
J gene: TRBJ1-5; V gene: TRBV7-9; clone size: many; D gene: .; CDR3 protein: CASSLNGRSNQPQHF; CDR3 DNA: TGTGCCAGCAGCTTAAACGGCAGAAGCAATCAGCCCCAGCATTTT
J gene: TRBJ2-1; V gene: TRBV7-3; clone size: medium-sized; D gene: TRBD2; CDR3 protein: CASGGTSGSNEQFF; CDR3 DNA: TGTGCCAGCGGCGGGACTAGCGGGAGTAATGAGCAGTTCTTC
J gene: TRBJ1-1; V gene: TRBV27; clone size: .; D gene: TRBD1; CDR3 protein: CASSSRQGATDTEAFF; CDR3 DNA: TGTGCCAGCAGTTCCCGACAGGGGGCGACGGACACTGAAGCTTTCTTT
J gene: TRBJ1-3; V gene: TRBV11-1; clone size: many; D gene: .; CDR3 protein: CASSLRGESGNTIYF; CDR3 DNA: TGTGCCAGCAGCTTACGGGGAGAATCTGGAAACACCATATATTTT
J gene: TRBJ2-2; V gene: TRBV30; clone size: many; D gene: .; CDR3 protein: CAWSVQQATGELFF; CDR3 DNA: TGTGCCTGGAGTGTACAACAGGCAACCGGGGAGCTGTTTTTT
J gene: TRBJ2-1; V gene: TRBV7-9; clone size: few; D gene: TRBD2; CDR3 protein: CASSLLAGSYNEQFF; CDR3 DNA: TGTGCCAGCAGCTTACTAGCGGGCTCCTACAATGAGCAGTTCTTC
J gene: TRBJ1-6; V gene: TRBV28; clone size: .; D gene: TRBD1; CDR3 protein: CASSFPPRTGGNSPLHF; CDR3 DNA: TGTGCCAGCAGTTTCCCCCCACGGACAGGGGGTAATTCACCCCTCCACTTT